A selection of T cell receptor beta chains follows, all from one sample in a study of cytomegalovirus exposure and HLA in healthy donors. Repertoires were generated with immunoSEQ multiplex PCR, while TCRdb's copy carries only in-frame clones and drops some. The table records about 130,000 clones, 8.5% of them present only once. The material sequenced was PBMCs. These receptors all stem from a man between 35 and 55 years old in good health and CMV-seronegative. CDR3s include the opening cysteine and the closing phenylalanine or tryptophan. D genes are given only for firm matches. The size field is filled for only some rows; it gives once, few, many or a size class.

D gene	V gene	clone size	J gene	CDR3 DNA	CDR3 protein
TRBD1	TRBV19	few	TRBJ1-2	TGTGCCAGTAGTATCCGGGACAGGGTGGGTGGCTACACCTTC	CASSIRDRVGGYTF
TRBD2	TRBV27	.	TRBJ2-1	TGTGCCAGCACTCCCCAACTAGCGGGGATTTACAATGAGCAGTTCTTC	CASTPQLAGIYNEQFF
.	TRBV19	few	TRBJ1-5	TGTGCCAGTAGTACGGGTCGGCTTCAGCCCCAGCATTTT	CASSTGRLQPQHF
TRBD1	TRBV5-4	.	TRBJ1-1	TGTGCCAGCAGCCGGACAGGGGGCTATACTGAAGCTTTCTTT	CASSRTGGYTEAFF
TRBD2	TRBV7-2	.	TRBJ2-5	TGTGCCAGCAGCTTACCAGCGGGGGGAGAGACCCAGTACTTC	CASSLPAGGETQYF
TRBD2	TRBV5-1	.	TRBJ2-5	TGCGCCAGCAGCTTTTATAGCGGGGAAGAGACCCAGTACTTC	CASSFYSGEETQYF
TRBD1	TRBV19	.	TRBJ1-4	TGTGCCAGTAGGAATACAGGGGAGCGTGATAATGAAAAACTGTTTTTT	CASRNTGERDNEKLFF
TRBD1	TRBV15	few	TRBJ1-3	TGTGCCACCAGCAGGGACAGGGGGCCTGGAAACACCATATATTTT	CATSRDRGPGNTIYF
.	TRBV19	few	TRBJ1-5	TGTGCCAGTAGTATAGACCACTATAGCAATCAGCCCCAGCATTTT	CASSIDHYSNQPQHF
.	TRBV4-1	few	TRBJ1-2	TGCGCCAGCAGCCAAGAATGGGGAGGCGGGGCCCGGGGGATCTATGGCTACACCTTC	CASSQEWGGGARGIYGYTF
TRBD1	TRBV18	few	TRBJ2-1	TGTGCCAGCTCTCCCGGACAGGGAATTGTGAACAATGAGCAGTTCTTC	CASSPGQGIVNNEQFF
TRBD1	TRBV4-3	.	TRBJ2-1	TGCGCCAGCAGCCGAGGGACAGGGGGCGCCTACTACAATGAGCAGTTCTTC	CASSRGTGGAYYNEQFF
TRBD2	TRBV5-6	.	TRBJ2-2	TGTGCCAGCAGCCCAGGACTAGGGGACACCGGGGAGCTGTTTTTT	CASSPGLGDTGELFF
.	TRBV5-6	few	TRBJ2-5	TGTGCCAGCAGCTTGTCAGGGGTGGAGACCCAGTACTTC	CASSLSGVETQYF
.	TRBV1	.	TRBJ1-1	TGCACCAGCAGCCAAGAGCGTACTGAAGCTTTCTTT	CTSSQERTEAFF
.	TRBV21-1	.	TRBJ1-4	TGTGCCAGCAGCAATCGACGAGGAGGTGAAAAACTGTTTTTT	CASSNRRGGEKLFF
.	TRBV28	.	TRBJ1-6	TGTGCCAGCAGTTTCCGAGAGTCACCCCTCCACTTT	CASSFRESPLHF
TRBD1	TRBV19	few	TRBJ2-7	TGTGCCAGTAGTACCTGGACAGGTTTTTCTTACGAGCAGTACTTC	CASSTWTGFSYEQYF
TRBD2	TRBV28	.	TRBJ2-7	TGTGCCAGCAGTTCCCCTAGCGGGGAAGTACAATACGAGCAGTACTTC	CASSSPSGEVQYEQYF
TRBD1	TRBV25-1	few	TRBJ2-7	TGTGCCAGCAGTGATCCGGACAGGGGGTACGAGCAGTACTTC	CASSDPDRGYEQYF
TRBD1	TRBV5-4	.	TRBJ2-7	TGTGCCAGCAGCCCCGGACAGGGGGGATACGAGCAGTACTTC	CASSPGQGGYEQYF
TRBD1	TRBV18	.	TRBJ1-2	TGTGCCAGCTCACCGGACAGGGGGTATAACTATGGCTACACCTTC	CASSPDRGYNYGYTF
TRBD2	TRBV5-1	.	TRBJ2-1	TGCGCCAGCAGCTCCCAAAAGACTAGCGGGGGCCACAATGAGCAGTTCTTC	CASSSQKTSGGHNEQFF
TRBD1	TRBV19	few	TRBJ1-4	TGTGCCAGTAGTACAGTCGGACAGGTGGCTGGAAAACTGTTTTTT	CASSTVGQVAGKLFF
.	TRBV7-2	many	TRBJ2-1	TGTGCCAGCAGCTTACAACTATACAATGAGCAGTTCTTC	CASSLQLYNEQFF
TRBD1	TRBV30	few	TRBJ1-2	TGTGCCTGGAGTGTTGGAAGGGACAGCCTCTATGGCTACACCTTC	CAWSVGRDSLYGYTF
TRBD2	TRBV6-6	.	TRBJ2-7	TGTGCCAGCAGTCGGACTAGCGGACCGAACGGCTACGAGCAGTACTTC	CASSRTSGPNGYEQYF
.	TRBV5-4	few	TRBJ2-7	TGTGCCAGCAGCTTGGACGTAGCCGAGCAGTACTTC	CASSLDVAEQYF
TRBD1	TRBV19	few	TRBJ2-7	TGTGCCAGTAGTACAGGGGGTTACGAGCAGTACTTC	CASSTGGYEQYF
.	TRBV7-2	few	TRBJ1-2	TGTGCCAGCAGCCTCCTACGCTATGGCTACACCTTC	CASSLLRYGYTF
TRBD2	TRBV2	.	TRBJ2-3	TGTGCCAGCAGTTCCCCCCGGGGTAGCGGGGGGGGCAGGTGGGGAGATACGCAGTATTTT	CASSSPRGSGGGRWGDTQYF
TRBD2	TRBV27	few	TRBJ2-3	TGTGCCAGCAGTTTAATGGGGACTAGCGGGGCTACAGATACGCAGTATTTT	CASSLMGTSGATDTQYF
.	TRBV5-1	.	TRBJ2-1	TGCGCCAGCAGCTTGGCCGCTATTTCGACTAGGATACACAATGAGCAGTTCTTC	CASSLAAISTRIHNEQFF
.	TRBV2	few	TRBJ2-5	TGTGCCAGCACCGACGGGACGCGGGGGACCCAGTACTTC	CASTDGTRGTQYF
.	TRBV5-6	.	TRBJ2-3	TGTGCCAGCAGCCCCGATCGGACAGATACGCAGTATTTT	CASSPDRTDTQYF
.	TRBV7-9	.	TRBJ1-4	TGTGCCAGCAGCACCCAGGGGAGTGAAAAACTGTTTTTT	CASSTQGSEKLFF
.	TRBV5-1	few	TRBJ2-3	TGCGCCAGCAGCTTGGGGCAGGATACGCAGTATTTT	CASSLGQDTQYF
TRBD1	TRBV5-4	.	TRBJ1-1	TGTGCCAGCAGCTTTCAGGGGGTGCGAGCTGAAGCTTTCTTT	CASSFQGVRAEAFF
TRBD1	TRBV2	.	TRBJ1-1	TGTGCCAGCAGCTACAGGGGACGAGACACTGAAGCTTTCTTT	CASSYRGRDTEAFF
.	TRBV14	.	TRBJ2-2	TGTGCCAGCAGCCGGAACAGGGCCGGGGAGCTGTTTTTT	CASSRNRAGELFF
.	TRBV12-5	few	TRBJ2-7	TGTGCTAGTGGTTCCACTAGTTCCAACTACGAGCAGTACTTC	CASGSTSSNYEQYF
TRBD1	TRBV7-3	.	TRBJ1-2	TGTGCCAGCAGCCCCACAGGGGGGGTCGGTGGCTACACCTTC	CASSPTGGVGGYTF
.	TRBV5-6	few	TRBJ2-2	TGTGCCAGCAGCTCGGGATTCTACACCGGGGAGCTGTTTTTT	CASSSGFYTGELFF
TRBD1	TRBV12-5	few	TRBJ2-7	TGTGCTAGTGGTTTGTTGTCCCGGGACAGGGGATCCGAGCAGTACTTC	CASGLLSRDRGSEQYF
.	TRBV10-3	few	TRBJ1-5	TGTGCCATCAGTGAGCAGACAGATCAGCCCCAGCATTTT	CAISEQTDQPQHF